Shown below are 7 T cell receptor beta chains from a single sample sequenced in a study of OX40 agonist ivuxolimab in advanced cancers. Libraries were prepared by immunoSEQ multiplex PCR; TCRdb keeps only in-frame clonotypes and omits some of them. The sample yields 50,000 to 80,000 clones, approximately 90% seen once. Sequenced material: CD4+ or CD8+ T cells sorted from blood, taken in a trial of the OX40 agonist ivuxolimab. The receptors derive from an adult with an advanced solid tumor such as melanoma, head and neck, liver or kidney cancer.

V usage is TRBV10-2 and J usage is TRBJ1-2; the match to TRBD1 covers 8 bases. CDR1 WSHSY and CDR2 SAAADI come from the germline V gene. The J segment lost 8 bases and the V segment lost 3 bases, leaving 11 bases of the junction unmatched. The CDR3 is 15 amino acids. The chain's CDR3 is CASSDAQGAREGYTF. The CDR3, as DNA: TGCGCCAGCAGTGATGCCCAGGGGGCCCGAGAGGGCTACACCTTC.

This clone has only a few counts. The V gene is TRBV29-1, the J gene TRBJ2-7; no clear D. The ends were cut back, 4 bases at V and 5 bases at J, with 9 bases in the middle. The germline V gene has CDR1 SQVTM and CDR2 ANQGSEA. CDR3 size: 11 residues. The CDR3: CSVVRAHEQYF. Written as DNA, the CDR3 is TGCAGCGTTGTTAGGGCCCACGAGCAGTACTTC.

This clone was picked up one time. The V and J genes are TRBV2 and TRBJ2-2; the D gene could be TRBD1 or TRBD2 (5 bases each). Germline assignment: CDR1 SNHLY and CDR2 FYNNEI. There are 15 residues in the CDR3. V lost 8 bases, J lost 4 bases, and 17 bases lay in between. In nucleotides, the CDR3 is TGTGCCAGCCTCGGTGGGAGAAGGGGCACCGGGGAGCTGTTTTTT. It encodes CASLGGRRGTGELFF.

This sequence joins TRBV9 and TRBJ1-2, with a weak D call TRBD1 (5 bases). The CDR3 sequence is 14 residues long. From germline, CDR1 is SGDLS and CDR2 YYNGEE. V lost 0 bases, J lost 8 bases, and 14 bases lay in between. CDR3 residues: CASSVDQGLRGYTF. The CDR3 nucleotides are TGTGCCAGCAGCGTAGATCAGGGTCTAAGGGGCTACACCTTC.

V is TRBV9 and J is TRBJ2-5; D is uncertain. The V gene's germline CDR1 is SGDLS and CDR2 YYNGEE. Trimming left V 0 bases short and J 5 bases short, with 14 bases between. This CDR3 comprises 15 residues. The CDR3 is CASSVGWEGLETQYF. CDR3 bases: TGTGCCAGCAGCGTAGGATGGGAAGGGTTGGAGACCCAGTACTTC.

This clone has only one observation. This chain uses TRBV29-1 with TRBJ1-1; D may be TRBD1 (6 bases). Germline CDR1 SQVTM, CDR2 ANQGSEA. V lost 2 bases to trimming and J lost 4 bases, with 11 bases between them. The CDR3 consists of 13 residues. The CDR3 sequence is CSVENQGSTEAFF. For the CDR3, the DNA is TGCAGCGTTGAAAATCAGGGGAGCACTGAAGCTTTCTTT.

The chain couples TRBV27 to TRBJ2-2, with 9 bases that match TRBD1. Trimming at V came to 6 bases and at J to 3 bases, leaving 2 bases not matched to a gene. Germline CDR1 reads MNHEY; CDR2 reads SMNVEV (reference sequence). The CDR3 totals 14 residues. CDR3 loop: CASRTGGHTGELFF. The DNA of the CDR3 is TGTGCCAGCAGGACAGGGGGTCACACCGGGGAGCTGTTTTTT.